This T cell receptor beta chain was found in a study of blood T cell repertoires in COVID-19. Overall study: Donors in the United States, Italy and Spain gave samples during acute or convalescent COVID-19.

The CDR3 has 17 amino acids. The V and J ends lost 1 base and 0 bases respectively, with 14 bases between them. CDR1 is SGHNT and CDR2 is YENEEA in the germline V gene. Authors' analysis steps: Reference gene primers were amplified, and this amplification served to estimate nucleated cell counts. Measured with immunoSEQ multiplex PCR; TCRdb has only the in-frame clones, and not every one. V and J calls plus clone size are reproduced from that table; the DNA served to infer D and trimming. The sample has some 360,000 clones, about 87% seen once; the top ten hold 2% to 2.5%. The origin of this receptor is a woman aged 60-75 years with COVID-19, enrolled during active disease. Sequencing was done on a sample of peripheral blood. The V call is TRBV11-3, the J call TRBJ2-3, with D perhaps matching TRBD1 (5 bases). CDR3 nucleotides: TGTGCCAGCAGCTTAGGAGGCGGCAGGGCGAGCACAGATACGCAGTATTTT. Its protein product is CASSLGGGRASTDTQYF.